The 5 T cell receptor beta chains in this list originate from one sample, sequenced in a study of glioma-infiltrating T cells after dendritic cell vaccination. The assay was immunoSEQ multiplex PCR, and TCRdb's table has in-frame clones only and misses some. The sample contains about 90,000 clones, about 84% of which appear only once. The sequences come from blood, collected before dendritic cell vaccination. Receptors originate from a human donor with glioblastoma.

The CDR3 DNA follows: TGCGCCAGCAGCTTGTCAAACTATGGCTACACCTTC. Protein: CASSLSNYGYTF. The chain combines TRBV5-1 with TRBJ1-2; D is unclear. V lost 1 base, J lost 2 bases, and 3 bases lay in between. CDR1 is SGHRS and CDR2 is YFSETQ in the germline V gene. The CDR3 covers 12 residues. Full variable domain (outside the CDR3, taken from reference TRBV5-1 and TRBJ1-2): KAGVTQTPRYLIKTRGQQVTLSCSPISGHRSVSWYQQTPGQGLQFLFEYFSETQRNKGNFPGRFSGRQFSNSRSEMNVSTLELGDSALYLCASSLSNYGYTFGSGTRLTVV.

The rearrangement uses TRBV5-4 and TRBJ2-1; TRBD2 agrees at 16 bases. The CDR3 totals 17 residues. Germline CDR1 SGHNT, CDR2 YYREEE (reference sequence). V lost 4 bases, J lost 6 bases, and 7 bases stayed unmatched. This CDR3 reads CASSPGTSGREGNEQFF. CDR3 coding DNA: TGTGCCAGCAGCCCAGGGACTAGCGGGAGGGAAGGCAATGAGCAGTTCTTC.

The rearrangement joins TRBV7-3 to TRBJ2-3; TRBD2 aligns across 11 bases. The CDR3 covers 14 residues. After removal of 4 bases from V and 7 bases from J, the junction contained 4 bases not matched to a gene. In germline, CDR1 is SGHTA, CDR2 FQGTGA. CDR3 nucleotide sequence: TGTGCCAGCAGCTACGGACTAGCGGGCTATACGCAGTATTTT. Protein product: CASSYGLAGYTQYF.

This chain uses TRBV2 with TRBJ1-5; D may be TRBD1 (5 bases). Trimming removed 3 bases at V and 5 bases at J, with 11 bases between. This CDR3 spans 14 amino acids. Germline V gives CDR1 SNHLY, CDR2 FYNNEI. The CDR3 protein is CASSDDSTYQPQHF. DNA of the CDR3: TGTGCCAGCAGTGACGACAGCACCTATCAGCCCCAGCATTTT.

The chain recombines TRBV27 with TRBJ1-3; D gene uncertain. The V gene's germline CDR1 is MNHEY and CDR2 SMNVEV (reference sequence). This CDR3 comprises 14 residues. The V and J ends lost 3 bases and 0 bases respectively, with 6 bases between them. The CDR3 here is CASSLRPSGNTIYF. The CDR3 nucleotides are TGTGCCAGCAGTTTGCGGCCCTCTGGAAACACCATATATTTT.